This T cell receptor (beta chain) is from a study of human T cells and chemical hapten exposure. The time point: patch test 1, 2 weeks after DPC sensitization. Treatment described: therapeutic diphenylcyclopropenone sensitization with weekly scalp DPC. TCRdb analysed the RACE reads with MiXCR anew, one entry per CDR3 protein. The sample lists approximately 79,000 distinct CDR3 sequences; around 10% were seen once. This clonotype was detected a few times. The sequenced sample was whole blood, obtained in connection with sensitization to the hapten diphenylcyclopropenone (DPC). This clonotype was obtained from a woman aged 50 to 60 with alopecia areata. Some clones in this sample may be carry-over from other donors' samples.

Written as DNA, the CDR3 is TGTGCCAGCAGACGGGACCCAGGGAGTGGTGAAAAACTGTTTTTT. Its protein product is CASRRDPGSGEKLFF. J is TRBJ1-4 and V is TRBV7-9; D is perhaps TRBD1 (5 bases). This CDR3 is 15 amino acids long. The germline CDR1 and CDR2 sequences are SEHNR and FQNEAQ (reference sequence). V was pared by 6 bases and J by 7 bases, with 18 bases between.